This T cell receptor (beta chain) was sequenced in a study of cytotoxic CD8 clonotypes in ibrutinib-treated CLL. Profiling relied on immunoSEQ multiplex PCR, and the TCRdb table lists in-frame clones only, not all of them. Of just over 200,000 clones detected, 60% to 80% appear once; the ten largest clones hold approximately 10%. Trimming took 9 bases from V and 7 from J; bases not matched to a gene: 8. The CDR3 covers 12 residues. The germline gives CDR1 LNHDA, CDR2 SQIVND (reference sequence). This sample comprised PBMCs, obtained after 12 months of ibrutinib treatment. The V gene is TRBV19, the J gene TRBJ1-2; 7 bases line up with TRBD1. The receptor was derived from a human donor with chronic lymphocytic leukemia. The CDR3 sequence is CASAKQGSGYTF. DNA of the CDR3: TGTGCCAGCGCAAAACAGGGGAGTGGCTACACCTTC.